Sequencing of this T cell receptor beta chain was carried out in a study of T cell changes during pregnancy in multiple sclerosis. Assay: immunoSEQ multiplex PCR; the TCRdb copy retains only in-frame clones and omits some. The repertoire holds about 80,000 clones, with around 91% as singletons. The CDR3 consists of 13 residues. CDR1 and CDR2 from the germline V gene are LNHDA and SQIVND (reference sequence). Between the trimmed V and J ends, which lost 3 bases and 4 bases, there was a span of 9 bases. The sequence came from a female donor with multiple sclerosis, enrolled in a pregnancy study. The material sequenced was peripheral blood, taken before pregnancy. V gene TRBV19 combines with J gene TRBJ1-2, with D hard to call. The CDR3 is CASSISTVYGYTF. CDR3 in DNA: TGTGCCAGTAGTATTTCTACAGTCTATGGCTACACCTTC.